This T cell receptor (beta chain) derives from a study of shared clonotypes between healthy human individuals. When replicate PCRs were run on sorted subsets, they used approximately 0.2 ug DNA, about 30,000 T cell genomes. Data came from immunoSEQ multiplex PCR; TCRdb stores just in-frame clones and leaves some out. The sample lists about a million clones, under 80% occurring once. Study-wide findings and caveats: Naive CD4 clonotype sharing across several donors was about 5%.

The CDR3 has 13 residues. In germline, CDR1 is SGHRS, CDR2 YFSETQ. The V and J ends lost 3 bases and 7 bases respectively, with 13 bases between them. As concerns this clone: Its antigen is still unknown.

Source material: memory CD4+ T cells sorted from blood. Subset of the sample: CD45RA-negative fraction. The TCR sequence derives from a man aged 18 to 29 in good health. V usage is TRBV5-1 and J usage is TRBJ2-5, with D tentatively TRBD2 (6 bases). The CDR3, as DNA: TGCGCCAGCAGCTGGACTGAAGCGGGGACCCAGTACTTC. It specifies CASSWTEAGTQYF.